The TCR beta chain under discussion was sequenced for a study of cytomegalovirus exposure and HLA in healthy donors. Unrecorded for this donor was the CMV serostatus. Germline V gives CDR1 SQVTM, CDR2 ANQGSEA. The CDR3 sequence is 12 residues long. V gave up 6 bases and J gave up 3 bases, with 10 bases separating them. The PCR employed 60 Vbeta primers together with 13 Jbeta primers. Libraries were prepared by immunoSEQ multiplex PCR; TCRdb keeps only in-frame clonotypes and omits some of them. This table holds about 59,000 clones, around 83% found once. Details on this clone: The antigen is not known.

Overall study findings and caveats: Productive status was seen about 87% or about 30% of the time for most TCR beta V segments in an earlier analysis.

This receptor was identified in a human donor in good health. The chain carries TRBV29-1 and TRBJ2-3; a possible D gene is TRBD2 (5 bases). The sample was PBMCs. CDR3 residues: CSVEDLTDTQYF. Here the CDR3 DNA reads TGCAGCGTAGAGGACTTGACAGATACGCAGTATTTT.